This is a list of T cell receptor beta chains from one sample in a study of T cell clonotyping in hematopoietic cell transplantation. Sequencing was performed with immunoSEQ multiplex PCR; in TCRdb, only in-frame clones are kept and a portion is missing. Of around 10,000 clones in the sample, more than 85% were seen once. The sequenced sample was peripheral blood mononuclear cells, obtained before stem cell transplant. All receptors derive from a woman aged 40 to 55 with acute myeloid leukemia. Some clones in this sample may be carry-over from other donors' samples. Each CDR3 is given with its conserved first and last residue. D genes are given only for firm matches. A clone size is listed for some rows: how often the clone was seen (once, few, many), or a class if it is expanded.

D,J,length,V,size,CDR3,DNA
TRBD2,TRBJ2-3,15,TRBV7-6,.,CASSFGALAGDTQYF,TGTGCCAGCAGCTTTGGTGCGTTAGCGGGAGATACGCAGTATTTT
.,TRBJ2-7,14,TRBV18,.,CASSPTRGGGEQYF,TGTGCCAGCTCACCAACCCGGGGCGGAGGGGAGCAGTACTTC
.,TRBJ1-5,17,TRBV5-8,.,CASSFWQPSGADQPQHF,TGTGCCAGCAGCTTTTGGCAACCCTCAGGGGCCGATCAGCCCCAGCATTTT
.,TRBJ2-7,16,TRBV25-1,.,CASSERAGLRIYEQYF,TGTGCCAGCAGTGAACGAGCAGGGCTGAGGATCTACGAGCAGTACTTC
TRBD2,TRBJ2-7,17,TRBV2,.,CASRGLAGGPRSYEQYF,TGTGCCAGCAGAGGACTAGCGGGAGGGCCGAGGTCCTACGAGCAGTACTTC
.,TRBJ1-1,10,TRBV29-1,once,CSGVNTEAFF,TGCAGCGGGGTAAACACTGAAGCTTTCTTT
TRBD1,TRBJ1-5,16,TRBV2,.,CASSGQGGYSNQPQHF,TGTGCCAGCAGTGGACAGGGGGGCTATAGCAATCAGCCCCAGCATTTT
TRBD2,TRBJ2-1,16,TRBV19,.,CASSARILAGVNEQFF,TGTGCCAGTAGTGCCCGGATACTAGCGGGAGTTAATGAGCAGTTCTTC
.,TRBJ2-5,16,TRBV5-6,.,CASSDPVGAEGETQYF,TGTGCCAGCAGCGACCCCGTGGGGGCTGAGGGGGAGACCCAGTACTTC
.,TRBJ2-3,13,TRBV12-5,.,CASGLLVVGTQYF,TGTGCTAGTGGTTTGTTAGTCGTTGGTACGCAGTATTTT
TRBD1,TRBJ1-4,15,TRBV14,.,CASSQLGTGREKLFF,TGTGCCAGCAGCCAATTAGGGACAGGGCGTGAAAAACTGTTTTTT
TRBD2,TRBJ2-1,14,TRBV7-2,.,CASSFGASGSEQFF,TGTGCCAGCAGCTTTGGGGCTAGCGGGAGTGAGCAGTTCTTC
.,TRBJ1-1,12,TRBV30,.,CAWSGWNTEAFF,TGTGCCTGGAGTGGGTGGAACACTGAAGCTTTCTTT
TRBD1,TRBJ1-2,14,TRBV7-9,few,CASSLVSGGHGYTF,TGTGCCAGCAGCTTAGTATCAGGGGGCCATGGCTACACCTTC
TRBD1,TRBJ1-2,15,TRBV19,.,CASSIRTGTNYGYTF,TGTGCCAGTAGTATAAGGACAGGAACTAACTATGGCTACACCTTC
.,TRBJ1-2,12,TRBV29-1,once,CSAGTSPPGYTF,TGCAGCGCTGGGACGAGTCCTCCTGGCTACACCTTC
TRBD2,TRBJ2-3,21,TRBV7-3,.,CASSLVPAGGNLFSSTDTQYF,TGTGCCAGCAGCTTGGTCCCAGCGGGAGGTAATCTGTTTTCTAGCACAGATACGCAGTATTTT
TRBD1,TRBJ2-1,15,TRBV2,once,CASSGTGGGYNEQFF,TGTGCCAGCAGTGGGACAGGGGGAGGCTACAATGAGCAGTTCTTC
.,TRBJ2-1,14,TRBV19,.,CASSFGPSYNEQFF,TGTGCCAGTAGTTTTGGGCCCTCCTACAATGAGCAGTTCTTC
.,TRBJ2-4,12,TRBV7-9,.,CASSQGRAVQYF,TGTGCCAGCAGCCAAGGACGAGCGGTTCAGTACTTC